This T cell receptor (beta chain) was found in a study of shared clonotypes between healthy human individuals (dated by TCRdb to about 2020). About the investigation overall: A couple of women and three men aged 18 to 49 years were included in the cohort. Between about 0.8 and 9 billion PBMCs per donor were obtained by leukapheresis. Different laboratories and diverse techniques were used to prepare libraries and sequence TCR repertoires, to increase sequencing depth and limit assay-specific biases. Per donor, three plates each were used for CD4 naive and CD4 memory, two for CD8 naive, and one for CD8 memory. To estimate repertoire size and how much clonotypes are shared between individuals, the study performed deep sequencing of blood TCR repertoires from about five healthy adults. What the study reported, not specific to this receptor: Naive subsets generally had larger estimated clonotype richness than memory subsets. Even with the large sequencing depth, rarefaction of the sorted-subset datasets indicated that sequencing was incomplete. Sharing across a handful of donors was observed for about 5% of naive CD4, 3% to 3.5% of naive CD8, over 2% of memory CD4, and about 0.4% of memory CD8 clonotypes. Compared with non-shared clonotypes, clonotypes shared by all four sorted-subset donors had higher generation probabilities. Because the study included only a small number of donors, the genetic and exposure-history diversity represented was limited. Pairwise subsampling indicated that sequencing depth was expected to affect the degree of clonotype sharing among donors. Only blood was sampled, and tissue TCR repertoires likely differ from those in blood.

Using the deep immunoSEQ assay, multiplex PCR amplified TCR CDR3 regions from genomic DNA. Genomic DNA extracted from each cell subset was distributed evenly over all wells of several immunoSEQ 96-well plates, and each plate served as one replicate. For sorted subsets, 150 to 250 ng genomic DNA, equal to about 30,000 T cell genomes, was loaded into each replicate PCR. Purified libraries were quantified with a Qubit 3.0 fluorometer, sized on a Bioanalyzer 2100, and re-quantified with the KAPA Library Quantification kit. Every immunoSEQ 96-well plate was sequenced on a separate single-read 150-cycle Illumina NextSeq 550 flow cell. The study's own analysis went as follows. The immunoSEQ output contained only junctional sequences without quality scores, so filtering could not match that applied to full-length reads. To assign V/J genes and CDR3, sequences were annotated against IMGT germline references using PyIR, a Python wrapper for IgBLAST v1.9. Reads with weak V/J assignments (E-value above 1e-6), missing CDR3, stop codons, out-of-frame junctions, or ambiguous translated residues were removed. V3J clonotypes were defined by identical inferred V gene, J gene, and CDR3 amino acid sequence. To compute the percentage overlap between repertoires, the number of shared unique clonotypes was divided by the size of the smaller repertoire. Repertoire richness was assessed with RTK rarefaction, the Chao1 estimator, and Recon v2.1 estimates of unobserved clonotypes. Generation probabilities for all TCRbeta clonotypes obtained by the gDNA method from a handful of donors were computed using OLGA. The table comes from immuneACCESS by way of TCRdb, which keeps in-frame sequences with V and J called. Part of the clones is missing from these tables; in studies checked, under half for an unresolved V gene and the rest for unknown reasons. V and J calls and clone size are those listed in that table; D and trimming were worked out from the DNA. The sample table lists about 2 million clones, approximately 95% of them with a count of one. The ten largest clones represent 1% to 1.3% of the sample.

CD8 naive samples consisted of CD45RO-negative cells that were positively selected for CCR7, yielding a CD45RA+CCR7+ population without TemRA cells. The donors were healthy, HIV-negative adults who had no recently reported acute infections or vaccinations. Only Caucasian adults living in Nashville, Tennessee, USA were represented among the donors. Blood was obtained by leukapheresis, after which PBMCs were separated by Ficoll-Histopaque density gradient centrifugation and cryopreserved in liquid nitrogen vapor phase. Analytical flow cytometry was used to check the purity and quantity of every magnetically sorted T cell population. Genomic DNA was isolated from each sorted fraction and quantified by UV absorbance on a Nanodrop 2000c. Reading the germline V gene (reference sequence) gives CDR1 SEHNR and CDR2 FQNEAQ. Including the terminal cysteine and phenylalanine, the CDR3 comprises 15 residues. Just the 45-base CDR3 DNA is kept, in frame starting at base 1. The V end loses 2 bases and the J end loses 1 base, and a stretch of 8 bases separates them.

As for this clone: What this receptor recognizes is not known. Base qualities are missing; no much larger clone stands one base away.

The chain is assembled from TRBV7-9 and TRBJ2-2; the D gene cannot be resolved reliably. What was sequenced was naive CD8+ T cells sorted from blood. Sample cell subset or site, as interpreted from the label and publication: CD45RA+CCR7+. The sequence came from a man aged 18 to 29 in good health. The CDR3 is CASSLTFGNTGELFF. The DNA sequence follows: TGTGCCAGCAGCTTAACGTTCGGGAACACCGGGGAGCTGTTTTTT.